This TCR beta chain was observed in a study of neoadjuvant anti-PD-1 for oral cavity cancer. Points from the study as a whole: Higher pretreatment blood Treg/Th17 ratios correlated with higher pretreatment blood and lower post-treatment tumor TCRbeta clonality.

Six replicates per PBMC sample, mostly from 480 ng of genomic DNA. Sequencing was performed with immunoSEQ multiplex PCR; in TCRdb, only in-frame clones are kept and a portion is missing. The repertoire holds 12,000 to 15,000 clones, with less than 80% as singletons. The CDR3 covers 16 residues. V dropped 4 bases and J dropped 4 bases, with 19 bases sitting between them. In germline, CDR1 is ENHRY, CDR2 SYGVKD. A remark on this clone: Its specificity is unknown.

Patients had newly diagnosed, untreated stage II-IVA oral cavity squamous cell carcinoma. These oral cavity squamous cell carcinomas were HPV-negative and locally advanced. The sequence was collected from a person aged 35 to 85 with oral cavity squamous cell carcinoma. The sequences come from PBMCs, collected before nivolumab (anti-PD-1) treatment. This chain links TRBV10-3 with TRBJ2-5; possible D gene TRBD2, 5 bases. The CDR3 DNA reads as TGTGCCATCAGTGGTGCGGATTGGGGAGCCCCAGAGACCCAGTACTTC. Its translation: CAISGADWGAPETQYF.